Listed below are T cell receptor beta chains from one sample, sequenced in a study of cytomegalovirus exposure and HLA in healthy donors. Sequenced by immunoSEQ multiplex PCR; TCRdb stores in-frame clones only, minus some. Altogether more than 95,000 clones are present, around 95% being singletons, with the ten largest covering approximately 1.5%. Sequencing was performed on PBMCs. The receptor set was obtained from a man between 18 and 35 years old in good health and CMV-seronegative. The CDR3 runs from the conserved cysteine through the conserved F or W. D genes are given only for firm matches. The listing skips clone size in some rows; elsewhere it reads once, few, many or a size class.

-,TRBJ2-1,TRBD1,TRBV11-1,TGTGCCAGCAGCCTACCGGGACAGAGAGTTTACAATGAGCAGTTCTTC,CASSLPGQRVYNEQFF
-,TRBJ1-1,TRBD1,TRBV11-3,TGTGCCAGCAGCTTAACGGGGACAGCAAACACTGAAGCTTTCTTT,CASSLTGTANTEAFF
-,TRBJ2-1,TRBD2,TRBV10-3,TGTGCCATCAGTGAGTCAGGGGCGGGGGGGAGCTCCTACAATGAGCAGTTCTTC,CAISESGAGGSSYNEQFF
once,TRBJ2-7,-,TRBV6-1,TGTGCCAGCAGTGAACGGGCAGGGCCATCCTACGAGCAGTACTTC,CASSERAGPSYEQYF
few,TRBJ1-5,-,TRBV2,TGTGCCAGCAGTCGACAGGGCAATCAGCCCCAGCATTTT,CASSRQGNQPQHF
-,TRBJ2-3,TRBD2,TRBV5-4,TGTGCCAGCAGCTTGGTAGCTGGCGGGAGGAGGACAGATACGCAGTATTTT,CASSLVAGGRRTDTQYF
-,TRBJ1-2,TRBD1,TRBV9,TGTGCCAGCAGCGTAGATTCTGGGACAGGGAGCTATGGCTACACCTTC,CASSVDSGTGSYGYTF
-,TRBJ2-1,TRBD2,TRBV7-9,TGTGCCAGCAGCCCATTGACTAGCGAGCAGTTCTTC,CASSPLTSEQFF
few,TRBJ1-1,-,TRBV28,TGTGCCAGCAGCGGGCTCAGGGGTCCGAACACTGAAGCTTTCTTT,CASSGLRGPNTEAFF
-,TRBJ2-1,TRBD2,TRBV29-1,TGCAGCGCGCTGACTAGCGGGGGATGGAATGAGCAGTTCTTC,CSALTSGGWNEQFF
-,TRBJ2-1,TRBD2,TRBV19,TGTGCCAGTAGTATGATCGGAACTAGCGGGTTCAATGAGCAGTTCTTC,CASSMIGTSGFNEQFF
once,TRBJ2-1,-,TRBV7-9,TGTGCCAGCACCAAGGCTCATGGCGGTGAGCAGTTCTTC,CASTKAHGGEQFF
once,TRBJ2-1,TRBD1,TRBV18,TGTGCCAGCTCCCTACAGGGGTATAATGAGCAGTTCTTC,CASSLQGYNEQFF